Below, 27 T cell receptor beta chains from the same sample are listed, as sequenced in a study of chemoradiotherapy in HPV16-positive cancers. Sequencing was performed with immunoSEQ multiplex PCR; in TCRdb, only in-frame clones are kept and a portion is missing. This table holds 15,000 to 20,000 clones, 85% to 90% found once. This sample comprised blood, obtained from a patient who underwent chemoradiotherapy. Receptors originate from a human donor with HPV-associated anogenital cancer.

The V gene is TRBV5-1, the J gene TRBJ2-7, with 8 bases aligning to TRBD2. From germline, CDR1 is SGHRS and CDR2 YFSETQ. V was clipped by 0 bases and J by 4 bases; unmatched bases: 9. The CDR3 is 16 residues long. CDR3 nucleotide sequence: TGCGCCAGCAGCTTGGGCGGGACTAGTCTTTCTTACGAGCAGTACTTC. It codes for CASSLGGTSLSYEQYF. The whole variable domain, filled in from reference TRBV5-1 and TRBJ2-7, reads KAGVTQTPRYLIKTRGQQVTLSCSPISGHRSVSWYQQTPGQGLQFLFEYFSETQRNKGNFPGRFSGRQFSNSRSEMNVSTLELGDSALYLCASSLGGTSLSYEQYFGPGTRLTVT.

This chain joins TRBV2 and TRBJ1-2, with 7 bases lining up with TRBD1. There are 14 residues in the CDR3. Trimming removed 7 bases from V and 3 bases from J; junction bases left unmatched: 8. The germline gives CDR1 SNHLY, CDR2 FYNNEI. The CDR3 loop is CASNVPQGYYGYTF. The CDR3 coding sequence is TGTGCCAGCAATGTGCCACAGGGGTACTATGGCTACACCTTC.

The chain recombines TRBV7-9 with TRBJ2-1; 7 nucleotides line up with TRBD2. The ends lost 5 bases at V and 3 bases at J; junction bases unmatched: 10. Per the germline V gene, CDR1 is SEHNR and CDR2 is FQNEAQ (reference sequence). This CDR3 comprises 16 residues. Here the CDR3 reads CASSETSGGNYNEQFF. CDR3 DNA: TGTGCCAGCAGCGAAACTTCCGGGGGGAACTACAATGAGCAGTTCTTC. The whole variable domain, filled in from reference TRBV7-9 and TRBJ2-1, reads DTGVSQNPRHKITKRGQNVTFRCDPISEHNRLYWYRQTLGQGPEFLTYFQNEAQLEKSRLLSDRFSAERPKGSFSTLEIQRTEQGDSAMYLCASSETSGGNYNEQFFGPGTRLTVL.

V and J are TRBV2 and TRBJ2-3, with 7 bases lining up with TRBD1. Germline trimming cut 6 bases from V and 3 bases from J; bases unmatched to any gene: 3. The CDR3 covers 13 residues. CDR1 SNHLY and CDR2 FYNNEI come from the germline V gene. Here the CDR3 reads CASSNRGTDTQYF. CDR3 DNA: TGTGCCAGCAGCAACAGGGGAACAGATACGCAGTATTTT.

This chain joins TRBV27 and TRBJ1-1, with TRBD1 identical over 11 bases. Germline values: CDR1 MNHEY, CDR2 SMNVEV (reference sequence). V trimming: 6 bases; J trimming: 3 bases; junction bases outside the gene matches: 6. The length of the CDR3 is 15 residues. CDR3 bases: TGTGCCAGCAGGCCGGGACAGGGGGTCGACACTGAAGCTTTCTTT. This codes for CASRPGQGVDTEAFF.

As concerns this clone: One end of the junction varies from germline; a read error may be responsible. The chain links TRBV6-5 to TRBJ1-5; 7 positions match TRBD1. Germline V gene lookup returns CDR1 MNHEY and CDR2 SVGAGI. This CDR3 is built from 14 residues. The CDR3 region is CAGSRKTGDQPQHF. The CDR3 DNA reads as TGTGCCGGCAGTAGAAAAACAGGGGACCAGCCCCAGCATTTT.

The table lists this clone with a count of one. V usage is TRBV6-5 and J usage is TRBJ1-1; D gene uncertain. CDR3 length: 15 amino acids. The V end was cut by 6 bases, the J end by 0 bases, with 14 bases between. Germline CDR1 reads MNHEY; CDR2 reads SVGAGI. The CDR3 region is CASRAGPRMNTEAFF. In DNA, the CDR3 is TGTGCCAGCAGGGCTGGACCGAGAATGAACACTGAAGCTTTCTTT.

The V and J genes are TRBV7-3 and TRBJ1-2; tentative D call: TRBD1 (6 bases). Germline CDR1 and CDR2: SGHTA and FQGTGA. V dropped 2 bases and J dropped 5 bases, with 18 bases sitting between them. CDR3 length: 16 amino acids. The CDR3 protein is CASSLSSDRSSYGYTF. Here the CDR3 DNA reads TGTGCCAGCAGCTTATCCTCAGACAGGAGTTCGTATGGCTACACCTTC.

The V and J genes are TRBV18 and TRBJ2-5, with TRBD2 matching 7 bases. J lost 5 bases, V lost 2 bases, and 11 bases had no gene match. This CDR3 spans 16 amino acids. Germline CDR1 KGHSH, CDR2 LQKENI. CDR3 bases: TGTGCCAGCTCACCAGAGGAAGGGAGGGAGCGGGAGACCCAGTACTTC. The encoded protein is CASSPEEGRERETQYF. Full variable domain (missing parts from reference TRBV18 and TRBJ2-5): NAGVMQNPRHLVRRRGQEARLRCSPMKGHSHVYWYRQLPEEGLKFMVYLQKENIIDESGMPKERFSAEFPKEGPSILRIQQVVRGDSAAYFCASSPEEGRERETQYFGPGTRLLVL.

CDR3 amino acids: CASSHFERGNLEPQHF. In nucleotides, the CDR3 is TGTGCCAGCAGCCACTTCGAGAGGGGGAATTTGGAACCCCAGCATTTT. The chain has TRBV4-2 and TRBJ1-5; D perhaps matches TRBD1 (6 bases). Trimming pared 3 bases from V and 10 bases from J, leaving 22 bases between. Germline CDR1 LGHNA, CDR2 YNFKEQ. The CDR3 is made up of 16 amino acids.

The V and J genes are TRBV6-1 and TRBJ1-1; weak D call: TRBD1 (5 bases). The CDR3 is made up of 13 amino acids. The germline V and J ends were trimmed by 3 bases and 0 bases, with 5 bases remaining between them. CDR1 and CDR2 from the germline V gene are MNHNS and SASEGT. The CDR3 reads CASSEGVNTEAFF. CDR3 DNA sequence: TGTGCCAGCAGTGAGGGGGTGAACACTGAAGCTTTCTTT.

The rearrangement joins TRBV6-1 to TRBJ2-3; the D call may be TRBD1 or TRBD2 (6 bases each). This CDR3 spans 14 amino acids. The V gene lost 10 bases and the J gene lost 1 base, with 15 bases spanning the gap. Germline loops: CDR1 MNHNS, CDR2 SASEGT. As DNA, the CDR3 is TGTGCCACCTCGCGGGACACCCGCACAGATACGCAGTATTTT. It is translated as CATSRDTRTDTQYF.

The rearrangement uses TRBV28 and TRBJ1-2; 8 positions match TRBD1. The CDR3 extends over 13 amino acids. V shed 3 bases, J shed 4 bases, and the junction held 1 base outside the gene matches. Germline V gene sequence: CDR1 MDHEN, CDR2 SYDVKM. The CDR3 spells CASSFTGGYGYTF. The CDR3 coding sequence is TGTGCCAGCAGTTTCACAGGGGGCTATGGCTACACCTTC.

Here the CDR3 reads CAWGTGGFYGYTF. Written as DNA, the CDR3 is TGTGCCTGGGGGACAGGGGGCTTCTATGGCTACACCTTC. This chain uses TRBV30 with TRBJ1-2; the match to TRBD1 covers 12 bases. V lost 5 bases to trimming and J lost 4 bases; unmatched junction nucleotides: 2. Germline V gives CDR1 GTSNPN, CDR2 SVGIG (reference sequence). This CDR3 is built from 13 residues.

A few counts support this clone. The V call is TRBV10-1, the J call TRBJ2-3; 13 bases line up with TRBD2. CDR3 length: 15 amino acids. Germline V gene data show CDR1 as WNHNN and CDR2 as SYGVQD (reference sequence). Trimming cost V 5 bases and J 5 bases; bases outside gene matches: 4. The DNA for the CDR3 is TGCGCCAGCAGTACCGGGACTAGCGGGATAGATACGCAGTATTTT. Translating it yields CASSTGTSGIDTQYF.

The chain uses TRBV4-1 and TRBJ2-4; no clear D gene. Trimming stripped 0 bases from V and 1 base from J, with 7 bases between. The V gene's germline CDR1 is MGHRA and CDR2 YSYEKL. This CDR3 has 15 residues. CDR3 bases: TGCGCCAGCAGCCAAGAAAGTGGGGCCAAAAACATTCAGTACTTC. Its protein is CASSQESGAKNIQYF.

Here the CDR3 reads CASSLGQGELYEQYF. In DNA form, the CDR3 reads TGCGCCAGCAGCTTGGGGCAGGGGGAGTTATACGAGCAGTACTTC. The chain joins TRBV5-1 to TRBJ2-7; 7 nucleotides line up with TRBD1. With V trimmed by 0 bases and J by 4 bases, 7 bases remained unmatched. CDR1 is SGHRS, CDR2 YFSETQ, per germline. The CDR3 consists of 15 residues. The complete variable domain, with remaining parts taken from reference TRBV5-1 and TRBJ2-7, reads KAGVTQTPRYLIKTRGQQVTLSCSPISGHRSVSWYQQTPGQGLQFLFEYFSETQRNKGNFPGRFSGRQFSNSRSEMNVSTLELGDSALYLCASSLGQGELYEQYFGPGTRLTVT.

The chain combines TRBV16 with TRBJ2-7, with TRBD1 matching over 7 bases. CDR1 and CDR2 (germline): KGHSY, FQNENV. CDR3 size: 13 residues. V was pared by 3 bases and J by 6 bases, with 5 bases of the junction left unmatched. The CDR3 nucleotides read TGTGCCAGCAGCCAGGGTACAGGGGTCGAGCAGTACTTC. Translating gives CASSQGTGVEQYF.

The rearrangement uses TRBV29-1 and TRBJ2-1, with D possibly TRBD2 on 7 matching bases. This CDR3 spans 12 amino acids. V was trimmed by 3 bases and J by 13 bases, leaving 16 bases between them. The germline gives CDR1 SQVTM, CDR2 ANQGSEA. The CDR3 loop reads CSVEAGAPSQFF. In nucleotides, the CDR3 is TGCAGCGTTGAGGCGGGGGCTCCTTCTCAGTTCTTC.

The rearrangement joins TRBV2 to TRBJ1-5, with 8 bases identical to TRBD1. J was trimmed by 7 bases and V by 6 bases; bases with no gene match: 5. The CDR3 is made up of 13 amino acids. Germline CDR1 and CDR2: SNHLY and FYNNEI. CDR3 sequence: CASRRTGNQPQHF. The CDR3 DNA follows: TGTGCCAGCAGGAGGACAGGGAACCAGCCCCAGCATTTT.

V usage is TRBV6-1 and J usage is TRBJ2-7; D is undetermined. This CDR3 contains 13 residues. Germline V gene lookup returns CDR1 MNHNS and CDR2 SASEGT. V gave up 2 bases and J gave up 4 bases, with 9 bases separating them. CDR3 nucleotide sequence: TGTGCCAGCAGTGAATTCCCCCGGTACGAGCAGTACTTC. This gives the protein CASSEFPRYEQYF.

The sample holds one count of this clone. The V and J genes are TRBV5-5 and TRBJ2-5; 8 bases fit TRBD1. Looked up from germline, CDR1 is SGHKS and CDR2 is YYEKEE (reference sequence). The CDR3 length is 14 residues. Unmatched junction bases numbered 5, after V lost 4 bases and J lost 3 bases. The CDR3 here is CASSLGTGKETQYF. In DNA, the CDR3 is TGTGCCAGCAGCCTGGGGACAGGTAAAGAGACCCAGTACTTC.

This clone was observed a single time. V is TRBV5-1 and J is TRBJ1-1; D ambiguous. This CDR3 region has 14 residues. Trimming took 0 bases from V and 1 from J, leaving 7 bases between them. CDR1 is SGHRS and CDR2 is YFSETQ in the germline V gene. The CDR3 region is CASSLGPRNTEAFF. The CDR3 DNA reads TGCGCCAGCAGCTTGGGTCCGAGGAACACTGAAGCTTTCTTT.

The rearrangement links TRBV18 to TRBJ1-2, with 7 bases aligning to TRBD1. The CDR3 totals 14 residues. The V segment lost 5 bases and the J segment 0 bases; nucleotides outside the gene matches: 3. Germline V gene data show CDR1 as KGHSH and CDR2 as LQKENI. CDR3 amino acids: CASSSDRANYGYTF. In nucleotides, the CDR3 is TGTGCCAGCTCATCCGACAGGGCTAACTATGGCTACACCTTC. The full variable domain, rest sourced from reference TRBV18 and TRBJ1-2, is NAGVMQNPRHLVRRRGQEARLRCSPMKGHSHVYWYRQLPEEGLKFMVYLQKENIIDESGMPKERFSAEFPKEGPSILRIQQVVRGDSAAYFCASSSDRANYGYTFGSGTRLTVV.

The rearrangement uses TRBV6-1 and TRBJ1-2; the D gene is possibly TRBD1 (6 bases). Germline CDR1 MNHNS, CDR2 SASEGT. The V end lost 6 bases, the J end lost 6 bases, and 14 bases lay between the germline ends. The CDR3 spans 13 residues. The CDR3 region has the DNA TGTGCCAGCAGCCGGAACAGGGTGGATGGCTACACCTTC. It translates to CASSRNRVDGYTF.

The J gene is TRBJ2-6, the V gene TRBV14, with D uncertain. This CDR3 has 16 residues. V shed 2 bases and J shed 0 bases, with 8 bases lying between them. Looked up from germline, CDR1 is SGHDN and CDR2 is FVKESK. The CDR3 here is CASSQTRYSGANVLTF. The CDR3 DNA reads TGTGCCAGCAGCCAAACAAGGTACTCTGGGGCCAACGTCCTGACTTTC.

This sequence joins TRBV10-3 and TRBJ2-4; D may be TRBD1 (6 bases). The CDR3 runs 15 residues. Trimming removed 3 bases at V and 9 bases at J, with 18 bases between. The germline V gene has CDR1 ENHRY and CDR2 SYGVKD. CDR3 coding DNA: TGTGCCATCAGTGATACGAGGGGGAGTGGGGGCATTCAGTACTTC. Translating gives CAISDTRGSGGIQYF.